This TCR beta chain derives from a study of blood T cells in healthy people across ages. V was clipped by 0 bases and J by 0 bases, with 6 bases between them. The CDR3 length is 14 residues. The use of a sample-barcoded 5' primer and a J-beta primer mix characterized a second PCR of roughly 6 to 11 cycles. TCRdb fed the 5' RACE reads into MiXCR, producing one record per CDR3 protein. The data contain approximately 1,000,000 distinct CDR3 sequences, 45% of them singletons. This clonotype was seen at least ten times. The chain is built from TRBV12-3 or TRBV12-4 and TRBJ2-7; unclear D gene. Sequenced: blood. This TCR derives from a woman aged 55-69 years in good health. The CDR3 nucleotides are TGTGCCAGCAGTTTAGCGCTTGGCTCCTACGAGCAGTACTTC. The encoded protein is CASSLALGSYEQYF.